Shown below are 10 T cell receptor beta chains from a single sample sequenced in a study of blood T cell repertoires in COVID-19. TCRdb keeps only in-frame clones here, not all; method: immunoSEQ multiplex PCR. The table shows 200,000 to 300,000 clones, with approximately 87% occurring only once. The sequencing input was peripheral blood. The receptors originated from a human donor in a cohort sampled during active COVID-19.

This clone was found a few times. CDR3: CSATPGQGSEKLFF. As DNA, the CDR3 is TGCAGCGCCACCCCCGGCCAAGGGAGTGAAAAACTGTTTTTT. V gene TRBV29-1 combines with J gene TRBJ1-4; D remains unclear. The CDR3 sequence is 14 residues long. Germline V lookup: CDR1 SQVTM, CDR2 ANQGSEA. V lost 7 bases and J 7 bases, leaving 19 bases between the germline ends.

This clone has a handful of counts. V usage is TRBV3-1 (or the pseudogene TRBV3-2) and J usage is TRBJ2-1, with 12 nucleotides matching TRBD2. The CDR3 loop spans 18 amino acids. The germline CDR1 and CDR2 sequences are LGHDT and YNNKEL (reference sequence). V trimming: 3 bases; J trimming: 6 bases; junction bases outside the gene matches: 12. CDR3 sequence: CASSQDGRLAGDFNEQFF. The CDR3, as DNA: TGTGCCAGCAGCCAGGATGGCCGACTAGCGGGAGATTTCAATGAGCAGTTCTTC.

The CDR3 nucleotides read TGTGCCAGCAGCGCCGTCGGGGGCGGGAGTCAGCCCCAGCATTTT. Translating it yields CASSAVGGGSQPQHF. The V call is TRBV6-1, the J call TRBJ1-5; maybe TRBD1 (6 bases). V lost 6 bases to trimming and J lost 6 bases, with 18 bases between them. CDR3 length: 15 amino acids. CDR1 and CDR2 (germline): MNHNS, SASEGT.

On this clone: The junction and the germline gene differ at one end; a read error may be behind it. V is TRBV7-7 and J is TRBJ2-2; 11 bases fit TRBD1. Germline V gene sequence: CDR1 SSHAT, CDR2 FNYEAQ (reference sequence). The CDR3 has 15 amino acids. The CDR3 nucleotides are TGTGCTAGCAGCCCCCGGGACAGGGGGACCGGGGAGCTGTTTTTT. It encodes CASSPRDRGTGELFF.

This clone appeared once. The V gene is TRBV14, the J gene TRBJ1-1; no firm D call. This CDR3 has 13 amino acids. CDR1 is SGHDN and CDR2 is FVKESK in the germline V gene. The germline V and J ends were trimmed by 0 bases and 7 bases, with 9 bases remaining between them. DNA for the CDR3: TGTGCCAGCAGCCAAGATCCCCGGGGTGAAGCTTTCTTT. It is translated as CASSQDPRGEAFF.

The rearrangement joins TRBV6-5 to TRBJ1-6, with 9 bases identical to TRBD1. Unmatched junction bases numbered 8, after V lost 2 bases and J lost 12 bases. CDR1 and CDR2 (germline): MNHEY, SVGAGI. The CDR3 length is 15 residues. The CDR3 nucleotides are TGTGCCAGCAGTTACAATGACAGGGGGGGAGGACCCCTCCACTTT. Amino acids: CASSYNDRGGGPLHF.

The gene calls are TRBV29-1 and TRBJ1-1; no clear D gene. V was clipped by 3 bases and J by 2 bases, with 7 bases between them. CDR3 length: 12 amino acids. Germline V gene lookup returns CDR1 SQVTM and CDR2 ANQGSEA. The CDR3 is CSVESSNTEAFF. DNA for the CDR3: TGCAGCGTTGAGAGTAGTAACACTGAAGCTTTCTTT.

V gene TRBV7-8 combines with J gene TRBJ2-5; possibly TRBD2 for D (6 bases). Germline loops: CDR1 SGHVS, CDR2 FQNEAQ. V was trimmed by 5 bases and J by 2 bases, leaving 12 bases between them. The CDR3 has 14 residues. The CDR3 DNA follows: TGTGCCAGCAGCGCGACTAGTTGGCAAGAGACCCAGTACTTC. Translation: CASSATSWQETQYF.

The chain carries TRBV5-6 and TRBJ1-6; 10 positions match TRBD1. This CDR3 is 16 amino acids long. The J segment lost 8 bases and the V segment lost 4 bases, leaving 9 bases of the junction unmatched. CDR1 and CDR2 (germline): SGHDT, YYEEEE. CDR3 amino acids: CASSPDRGLRDSPLHF. The DNA of the CDR3 is TGTGCCAGCAGCCCCGACAGGGGGCTTCGTGATTCACCCCTCCACTTT. The full variable domain, with the rest looked up from reference TRBV5-6 and TRBJ1-6, is DAGVTQSPTHLIKTRGQQVTLRCSPKSGHDTVSWYQQALGQGPQFIFQYYEEEERQRGNFPDRFSGHQFPNYSSELNVNALLLGDSALYLCASSPDRGLRDSPLHFGNGTRLTVT.

The V and J genes are TRBV2 and TRBJ2-5, with D possibly TRBD2 on 5 matching bases. The CDR3 totals 16 residues. Germline-derived CDR1 and CDR2 are SNHLY and FYNNEI. Trimming took 6 bases from V and 1 from J, leaving 18 bases between them. The CDR3: CASRGRGLGPQETQYF. CDR3 DNA sequence: TGTGCCAGCAGGGGGAGAGGGCTTGGGCCCCAAGAGACCCAGTACTTC.